The 25 T cell receptor beta chains presented below share a single source sample, sequenced in a study of beta chain features in type 1 diabetes. The study, taken as a whole, reports: TCRB CDR3s from Type 1 diabetes patients were moderately but significantly shorter in all four CD4+ subsets.

For these receptors, no antigen is known. Since all of the isolated RNA was reverse transcribed, expressed TCRB transcripts were what got sequenced. The protocol was immunoSEQ multiplex PCR, while the TCRdb copy is restricted to in-frame clones and leaves out a portion. The sample contains hundreds of thousands of clones, around 15% of which appear only once. The sample consisted of naive CD4+ T cells from blood. These receptors all stem from a man younger than 35 with type 1 diabetes.

For this clone: Other DNA sequences in this specimen translate into the identical CDR3. The gene calls are TRBV18 and TRBJ1-2, with a possible D match to TRBD1 (5 bases). Germline CDR1 is KGHSH and CDR2 is LQKENI. Between the trimmed V and J ends, which lost 6 bases and 4 bases, there was a span of 12 bases. The CDR3 loop spans 13 amino acids. The CDR3 loop is CASSPDSLYGYTF. In nucleotides, the CDR3 is TGTGCCAGCTCTCCTGACAGCCTCTATGGCTACACCTTC. Full variable domain (remainder filled in from reference TRBV18 and TRBJ1-2): NAGVMQNPRHLVRRRGQEARLRCSPMKGHSHVYWYRQLPEEGLKFMVYLQKENIIDESGMPKERFSAEFPKEGPSILRIQQVVRGDSAAYFCASSPDSLYGYTFGSGTRLTVV.

The genes are TRBV7-2 and TRBJ1-3; D remains ambiguous. Germline assignment: CDR1 SGHTA and CDR2 FQGNSA. The CDR3 is 13 residues long. Trimming removed 8 bases from V and 0 bases from J, with 8 bases in between. The CDR3 sequence is CASSGISGNTIYF. The CDR3 nucleotides are TGTGCCAGCTCGGGGATCTCTGGAAACACCATATATTTT.

This chain connects TRBV6-5 to TRBJ1-3; D is unclear. Germline assignment: CDR1 MNHEY and CDR2 SVGAGI. Deletions cut 2 bases from V and 0 bases from J, with 5 bases between. The CDR3 loop spans 14 amino acids. The CDR3 sequence: CASSYGGSGNTIYF. CDR3 bases: TGTGCCAGCAGTTACGGAGGCTCTGGAAACACCATATATTTT.

The chain uses TRBV25-1 and TRBJ1-4; D unclear. Per the germline V gene, CDR1 is MGHDK and CDR2 is SYGVNS. The CDR3 spans 15 residues. Trimming cost V 3 bases and J 5 bases, with 13 bases left between them. The CDR3 nucleotides are TGTGCCAGCAGTGACCCAGGCAGACTAAATGAAAAACTGTTTTTT. This sequence encodes CASSDPGRLNEKLFF.

A few counts support this clone. The rearrangement joins TRBV20-1 to TRBJ1-2, with D perhaps matching TRBD1 (5 bases). Per germline, CDR1 DFQATT and CDR2 SNEGSKA (reference sequence). This CDR3 is 11 amino acids long. Trimming left V 6 bases short and J 8 bases short, with 13 bases between. The CDR3 sequence: CSAGGPRGYTF. CDR3 in DNA: TGCAGTGCCGGGGGTCCTCGAGGCTACACCTTC.

This clone was observed a few times. The chain couples TRBV6-5 to TRBJ1-6; D is unclear. The CDR3 is 13 amino acids. V was shortened by 8 bases and J by 7 bases, with 12 bases between the two germline ends. The germline V gene has CDR1 MNHEY and CDR2 SVGAGI. The CDR3 spells CASGGRSNSPLHF. DNA of the CDR3: TGTGCCAGCGGCGGCAGGTCGAATTCACCCCTCCACTTT.

The gene calls are TRBV6-5 and TRBJ2-5; D not resolved. Germline assignment: CDR1 MNHEY and CDR2 SVGAGI. V lost 4 bases, J lost 5 bases, and 5 bases lay in between. This CDR3 has 11 amino acids. The CDR3 reads CASSFYETQYF. The CDR3, as DNA: TGTGCCAGCAGTTTTTACGAGACCCAGTACTTC.

This clone was counted a few times. This CDR3 is also generated by other DNA sequences in the sample. The rearrangement links TRBV25-1 to TRBJ1-2; D perhaps matches TRBD1 (5 bases). The CDR3 totals 14 residues. With 5 bases removed from V and 2 bases from J, the gap between germline ends came to 12 bases. Germline assignment: CDR1 MGHDK and CDR2 SYGVNS. In nucleotides, the CDR3 is TGTGCCAGCAGTCAAACAGGCAGAAACTATGGCTACACCTTC. Translating gives CASSQTGRNYGYTF.

Of note for this clone: Germline is not matched at one junction end, which may reflect a read error. The chain carries TRBV29-1 and TRBJ2-1; 7 bases align to TRBD1. The CDR3 runs to 10 residues. Germline V gives CDR1 SQVTM, CDR2 ANQGSEA. In DNA form, the CDR3 reads TGCAGCGTCCAGACAGGGAATCAGGTCTTC. It is translated as CSVQTGNQVF.

V is TRBV4-1 and J is TRBJ1-5; no clear D. The CDR3 contains 16 residues. Germline CDR1 reads MGHRA; CDR2 reads YSYEKL. Trimming took off 1 base at V and 2 bases at J, with 12 bases between the two ends. CDR3 nucleotides: TGCGCCAGCAGCCAAGTGCGTCCAAGCGGCAATCAGCCCCAGCATTTT. Translation gives CASSQVRPSGNQPQHF.

V gene TRBV27 combines with J gene TRBJ2-5; D is undetermined. Germline values: CDR1 MNHEY, CDR2 SMNVEV (reference sequence). The CDR3 is 14 residues long. Trimming took 3 bases from V and 4 from J, leaving 12 bases between them. CDR3 nucleotide sequence: TGTGCCAGCAGTTTTAGGGCTTTTCCAGAGACCCAGTACTTC. Amino acids: CASSFRAFPETQYF.

This clone was found a few times. This chain uses TRBV5-4 with TRBJ2-1; D gene unclear. There are 15 residues in the CDR3. V lost 0 bases and J lost 0, with 7 bases in between. Germline loops: CDR1 SGHNT, CDR2 YYREEE (reference sequence). CDR3 region: CASSLGTGSYNEQFF. CDR3 in DNA: TGTGCCAGCAGCTTGGGTACCGGCTCCTACAATGAGCAGTTCTTC.

This clone was found many times. V usage is TRBV10-3 and J usage is TRBJ2-3; 14 nucleotides align to TRBD2. Germline V gene data show CDR1 as ENHRY and CDR2 as SYGVKD. The junction had 4 bases not matched to a gene; V was cut back by 0 bases and J by 5 bases. This CDR3 is built from 17 residues. CDR3 sequence reads: CAISESGLAGVGDTQYF. In nucleotides, the CDR3 is TGTGCCATCAGTGAGTCGGGACTAGCGGGAGTAGGAGATACGCAGTATTTT.

This clone was seen only a few times. The chain couples TRBV7-2 to TRBJ1-5; D unresolved. V lost 1 base, J lost 3 bases, and 13 bases lay in between. The CDR3 is 16 residues long. Per the germline V gene, CDR1 is SGHTA and CDR2 is FQGNSA. Written as DNA, the CDR3 is TGTGCCAGCAGCTTAGTGGGCCTCGGGCTCAATCAGCCCCAGCATTTT. As protein: CASSLVGLGLNQPQHF. Based on the CDR3 plus reference TRBV7-2 and TRBJ1-5, the full variable domain is GAGVSQSPSNKVTEKGKDVELRCDPISGHTALYWYRQSLGQGLEFLIYFQGNSAPDKSGLPSDRFSAERTGGSVSTLTIQRTQQEDSAVYLCASSLVGLGLNQPQHFGDGTRLSIL.

The chain employs TRBV7-9 and TRBJ1-6; a weak D match, TRBD1 (5 bases). With 1 base removed from V and 9 bases from J, the gap between germline ends came to 10 bases. The CDR3 has 14 residues. Germline CDR1 and CDR2: SEHNR and FQNEAQ (reference sequence). CDR3 nucleotides: TGTGCCAGCAGCTTAGGACAGTTTAGTTCACCCCTCCACTTT. The encoded protein is CASSLGQFSSPLHF.

V and J are TRBV7-2 and TRBJ2-2; TRBD1 agrees at 7 bases. The V gene's germline CDR1 is SGHTA and CDR2 FQGNSA. This CDR3 is 14 amino acids long. V dropped 7 bases and J dropped 4; count of bases not matched to a gene: 6. The CDR3 is CASIKDRITGELFF. The CDR3 bases are TGTGCCAGCATCAAGGACAGGATCACCGGGGAGCTGTTTTTT.

This chain connects TRBV7-2 to TRBJ2-7, with D maybe TRBD1 (6 bases). Germline V CDR1 and CDR2: SGHTA, FQGNSA. V lost 2 bases and J 1 base, leaving 18 bases between the germline ends. The CDR3 totals 17 residues. The CDR3: CASSLRQVMGASYEQYF. CDR3 nucleotides: TGTGCCAGCAGCTTAAGACAGGTTATGGGCGCGTCCTACGAGCAGTACTTC. The complete variable domain, with remaining parts taken from reference TRBV7-2 and TRBJ2-7, reads GAGVSQSPSNKVTEKGKDVELRCDPISGHTALYWYRQSLGQGLEFLIYFQGNSAPDKSGLPSDRFSAERTGGSVSTLTIQRTQQEDSAVYLCASSLRQVMGASYEQYFGPGTRLTVT.

There are a few counts of this clone. The chain links TRBV6-1 to TRBJ2-1; 12 bases align to TRBD1. V was clipped by 7 bases and J by 6 bases; unmatched bases: 7. This CDR3 region has 15 residues. From germline, CDR1 is MNHNS and CDR2 SASEGT. The CDR3 here is CASISGTGGFNEQFF. The CDR3 nucleotides read TGTGCCAGCATTTCCGGGACAGGGGGCTTCAATGAGCAGTTCTTC.

The chain has TRBV18 and TRBJ2-3; TRBD2 might be the D (6 bases). This CDR3 contains 15 residues. V gave up 3 bases and J gave up 2 bases, with 12 bases separating them. Germline V gene data show CDR1 as KGHSH and CDR2 as LQKENI. CDR3 region: CASSPGLEDTDTQYF. The CDR3 DNA reads TGTGCCAGCTCACCGGGACTGGAAGACACAGATACGCAGTATTTT.

The rearrangement joins TRBV5-1 to TRBJ2-3, with 10 bases identical to TRBD2. Germline CDR1 SGHRS, CDR2 YFSETQ. The V and J ends lost 4 bases and 1 base, in that order; junction bases with no gene match: 9. The CDR3 has 17 amino acids. CDR3 in DNA: TGCGCCAGCAGCCGGTGGACTAGCGGAGCACGCACAGATACGCAGTATTTT. This encodes CASSRWTSGARTDTQYF.

This clone was recorded a few times. This chain links TRBV5-4 with TRBJ2-3, with 7 bases lining up with TRBD2. This CDR3 is 15 amino acids long. Trimming at V came to 1 base and at J to 1 base, leaving 3 bases not matched to a gene. Germline assignment: CDR1 SGHNT and CDR2 YYREEE (reference sequence). The CDR3, as DNA: TGTGCCAGCAGCTTGCGGCTAGCGGGCACAGATACGCAGTATTTT. Translating it yields CASSLRLAGTDTQYF.

This clone was observed a few times. V and J are TRBV5-4 and TRBJ2-7, with 10 positions matching TRBD1. The V segment lost 0 bases and the J segment 4 bases; nucleotides outside the gene matches: 4. The CDR3 has 15 residues. Germline lookup yields CDR1 SGHNT and CDR2 YYREEE (reference sequence). CDR3 loop: CASSLDPGQGYEQYF. DNA of the CDR3: TGTGCCAGCAGCTTGGATCCGGGACAGGGGTACGAGCAGTACTTC.

The J gene is TRBJ2-7, the V gene TRBV28; a possible D gene is TRBD2 (6 bases). V lost 4 bases and J 3 bases, leaving 13 bases between the germline ends. CDR3 length equals 14 residues. Germline-derived CDR1 and CDR2 are MDHEN and SYDVKM. The CDR3 coding sequence is TGTGCCAGCAGTTCCCCGGGCGGGGACTACGAGCAGTACTTC. Its protein product is CASSSPGGDYEQYF.

In this sample, this clone turned up a few times. J is TRBJ1-2 and V is TRBV7-9; D not certain. Looked up from germline, CDR1 is SEHNR and CDR2 is FQNEAQ (reference sequence). The CDR3 extends over 12 amino acids. Trimming stripped 2 bases from V and 6 bases from J, with 7 bases between. This CDR3 reads CASSLSRDGYTF. In DNA form, the CDR3 reads TGTGCCAGCAGCTTATCTAGGGATGGCTACACCTTC.

This clone was counted only a few times. V gene TRBV6-6 combines with J gene TRBJ1-6; TRBD1 matches 10 bases. This CDR3 is built from 14 residues. Germline values: CDR1 MNHNY, CDR2 SVGAGI (reference sequence). V lost 3 bases to trimming and J lost 8 bases; unmatched junction nucleotides: 1. CDR3 residues: CASSYGTGDSPLHF. As DNA, the CDR3 is TGTGCCAGCAGTTATGGGACAGGGGATTCACCCCTCCACTTT.